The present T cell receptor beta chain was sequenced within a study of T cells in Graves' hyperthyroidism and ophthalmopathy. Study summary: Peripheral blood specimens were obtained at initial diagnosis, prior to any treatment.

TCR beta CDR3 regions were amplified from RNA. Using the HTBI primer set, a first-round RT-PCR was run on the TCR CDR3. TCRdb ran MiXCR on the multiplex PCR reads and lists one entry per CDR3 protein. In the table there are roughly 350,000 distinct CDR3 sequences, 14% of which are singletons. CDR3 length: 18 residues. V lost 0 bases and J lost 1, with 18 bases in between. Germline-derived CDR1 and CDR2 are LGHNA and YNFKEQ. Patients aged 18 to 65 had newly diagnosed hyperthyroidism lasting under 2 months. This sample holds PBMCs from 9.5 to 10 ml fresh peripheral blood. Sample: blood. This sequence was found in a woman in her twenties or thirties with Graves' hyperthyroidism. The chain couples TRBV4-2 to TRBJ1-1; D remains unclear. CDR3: CASSQDGPGYSRNTEAFF. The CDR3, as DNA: TGTGCCAGCAGCCAAGATGGGCCTGGTTACAGCCGGAACACTGAAGCTTTCTTT.